This entry lists 9 T cell receptor beta chains sequenced from one sample in a study of blood T cell repertoires in COVID-19. The assay was immunoSEQ multiplex PCR, and TCRdb's table has in-frame clones only and misses some. Found here are around 480,000 clones, approximately 88% of them singletons; the top ten hold approximately 12%. Sample: peripheral blood. These receptor sequences come from a woman aged 45-65 years with COVID-19, enrolled during active disease.

CDR3 protein: CASSRVQGAFTPGANVLTF. The CDR3 nucleotides are TGCGCCAGCAGCCGCGTACAGGGGGCGTTCACCCCTGGGGCCAACGTCCTGACTTTC. The rearrangement joins TRBV5-1 to TRBJ2-6; TRBD1 matches 9 bases. Germline lookup yields CDR1 SGHRS and CDR2 YFSETQ. The V gene end was trimmed by 4 bases and the J gene end by 2 bases; junction bases not matched to a gene: 13. The CDR3 is 19 amino acids.

The rearrangement links TRBV9 to TRBJ1-6, with 10 bases that match TRBD1. The ends lost 0 bases at V and 7 bases at J; junction bases unmatched: 1. The CDR3 spans 15 residues. Germline-derived CDR1 and CDR2 are SGDLS and YYNGEE. DNA for the CDR3: TGTGCCAGCAGCGTAGCGGACAGGGGGAATTCACCCCTCCACTTT. Translating gives CASSVADRGNSPLHF.

This clone showed up just once. The chain uses TRBV9 and TRBJ1-2; D gene ambiguous. The CDR3 is made up of 13 amino acids. V lost 7 bases to trimming and J lost 3 bases, with 13 bases between them. Germline CDR1 reads SGDLS; CDR2 reads YYNGEE. The CDR3: CASGWGDDYGYTF. CDR3 in DNA: TGTGCCAGCGGATGGGGAGACGACTATGGCTACACCTTC.

V gene TRBV30 combines with J gene TRBJ2-3; the match to TRBD2 covers 8 bases. The length of the CDR3 is 13 residues. The J segment lost 6 bases and the V segment lost 1 base, leaving 3 bases of the junction unmatched. The germline V gene encodes CDR1 GTSNPN and CDR2 SVGIG (reference sequence). Here the CDR3 DNA reads TGTGCCTGGAGTGACGGGGGGGCGGATACGCAGTATTTT. Encoded protein: CAWSDGGADTQYF.

J is TRBJ1-2 and V is TRBV30; 8 positions match TRBD1. The V gene's germline CDR1 is GTSNPN and CDR2 SVGIG (reference sequence). This CDR3 has 14 residues. V shed 2 bases, J shed 2 bases, and the junction held 4 bases outside the gene matches. This chain's CDR3 is CAWSTGQGNYGYTF. CDR3 nucleotide sequence: TGTGCCTGGAGTACCGGACAGGGCAACTATGGCTACACCTTC.

The chain employs TRBV27 and TRBJ2-2; TRBD1 matches 7 bases. Unmatched junction bases numbered 5, after V lost 6 bases and J lost 7 bases. This CDR3 has 13 amino acids. CDR1 and CDR2 (germline): MNHEY, SMNVEV (reference sequence). The CDR3 bases are TGTGCCAGCAGCATGACAGGGTACGGGGAGCTGTTTTTT. Translated: CASSMTGYGELFF.

The rearrangement links TRBV2 to TRBJ2-7, with 7 bases aligning to TRBD1. CDR3 size: 14 residues. The germline V gene has CDR1 SNHLY and CDR2 FYNNEI. V shed 5 bases and J 0 bases; nucleotides not matched to a gene: 4. The CDR3 loop is CASSRRQGSYEQYF. CDR3 DNA: TGTGCCAGCAGTAGGAGACAGGGCTCCTACGAGCAGTACTTC.

The genes are TRBV3-1 (or the pseudogene TRBV3-2) and TRBJ1-4, with TRBD1 matching 7 bases. Per the germline V gene, CDR1 is LGHDT and CDR2 is YNNKEL (reference sequence). V was pared by 4 bases and J by 11 bases, with 19 bases of the junction left unmatched. CDR3 size: 17 residues. CDR3 nucleotides: TGTGCCAGCAGCCCGGGACAGCCTGGGCGAGACTGGGGGAAACTGTTTTTT. Translating gives CASSPGQPGRDWGKLFF.

The rearrangement links TRBV28 to TRBJ1-4; weak D call: TRBD1 (6 bases). CDR3 length equals 14 residues. V lost 5 bases, J lost 6 bases, and 13 bases lay in between. Germline V gene lookup returns CDR1 MDHEN and CDR2 SYDVKM. CDR3 nucleotides: TGTGCCAGCAGTCCCGGGGACATTTATGAAAAACTGTTTTTT. This codes for CASSPGDIYEKLFF.